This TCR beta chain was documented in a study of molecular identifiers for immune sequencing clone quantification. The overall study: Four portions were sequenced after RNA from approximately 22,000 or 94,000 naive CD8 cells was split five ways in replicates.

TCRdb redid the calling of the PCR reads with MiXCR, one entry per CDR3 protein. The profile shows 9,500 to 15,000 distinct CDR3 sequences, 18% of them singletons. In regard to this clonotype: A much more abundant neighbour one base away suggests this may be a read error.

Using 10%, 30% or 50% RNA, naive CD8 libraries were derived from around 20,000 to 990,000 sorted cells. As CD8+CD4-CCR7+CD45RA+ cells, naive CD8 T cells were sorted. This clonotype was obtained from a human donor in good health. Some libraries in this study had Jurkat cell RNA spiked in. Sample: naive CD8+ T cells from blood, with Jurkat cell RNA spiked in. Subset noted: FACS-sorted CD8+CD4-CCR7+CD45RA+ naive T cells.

In nucleotides, the CDR3 is TGTGCCAGCTCCTCCTGGGAGGGGCGATCAGATACGCGGTATTTT. The encoded protein is CASSSWEGRSDTRYF. The V and J genes are TRBV18 and TRBJ2-3, with TRBD2 identical over 7 bases. Germline loops: CDR1 KGHSH, CDR2 LQKENI. The CDR3 extends over 15 amino acids.